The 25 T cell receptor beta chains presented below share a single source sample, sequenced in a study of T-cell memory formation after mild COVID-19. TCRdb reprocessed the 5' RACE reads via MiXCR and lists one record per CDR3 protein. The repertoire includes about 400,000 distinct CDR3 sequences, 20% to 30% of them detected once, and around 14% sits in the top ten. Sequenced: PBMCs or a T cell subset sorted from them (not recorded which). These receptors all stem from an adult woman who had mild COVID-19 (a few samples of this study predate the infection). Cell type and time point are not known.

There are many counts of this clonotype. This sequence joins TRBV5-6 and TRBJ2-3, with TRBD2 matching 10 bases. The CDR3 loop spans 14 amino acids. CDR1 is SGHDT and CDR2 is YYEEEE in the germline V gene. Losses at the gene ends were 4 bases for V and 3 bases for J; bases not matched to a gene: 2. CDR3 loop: CASSRTSGTDTQYF. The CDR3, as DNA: TGTGCCAGCAGCCGGACTAGCGGAACAGATACGCAGTATTTT.

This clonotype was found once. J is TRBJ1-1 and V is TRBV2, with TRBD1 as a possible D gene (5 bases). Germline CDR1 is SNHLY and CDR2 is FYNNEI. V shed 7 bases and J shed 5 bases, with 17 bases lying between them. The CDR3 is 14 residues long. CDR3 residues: CASIWDGAGTEAFF. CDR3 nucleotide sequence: TGTGCCAGCATTTGGGATGGGGCGGGGACTGAAGCTTTCTTT.

CDR3 nucleotides: TGCGCCAGCAGCTTGATGCAGAAAACCTACGAGCAGTACTTC. It codes for CASSLMQKTYEQYF. The V gene is TRBV5-1, the J gene TRBJ2-7, with D unclear. Trimming took off 1 base at V and 2 bases at J, with 10 bases between the two ends. The CDR3 has 14 amino acids. Per germline, CDR1 SGHRS and CDR2 YFSETQ.

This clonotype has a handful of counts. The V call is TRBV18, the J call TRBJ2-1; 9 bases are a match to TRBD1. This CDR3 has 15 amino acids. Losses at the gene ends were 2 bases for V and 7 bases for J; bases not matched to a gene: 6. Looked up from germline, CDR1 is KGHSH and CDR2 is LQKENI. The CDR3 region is CASSPKQGARNEQFF. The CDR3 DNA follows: TGTGCCAGCTCACCAAAACAGGGGGCGAGGAATGAGCAGTTCTTC.

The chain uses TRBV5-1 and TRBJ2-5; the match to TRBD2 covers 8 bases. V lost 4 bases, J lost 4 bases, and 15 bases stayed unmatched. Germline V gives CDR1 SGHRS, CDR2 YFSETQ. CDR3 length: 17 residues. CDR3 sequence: CASSPAPGLGLGETQYF. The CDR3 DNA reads TGCGCCAGCAGCCCCGCGCCGGGACTAGGTCTAGGAGAGACCCAGTACTTC. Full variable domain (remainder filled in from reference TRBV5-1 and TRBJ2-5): KAGVTQTPRYLIKTRGQQVTLSCSPISGHRSVSWYQQTPGQGLQFLFEYFSETQRNKGNFPGRFSGRQFSNSRSEMNVSTLELGDSALYLCASSPAPGLGLGETQYFGPGTRLLVL.

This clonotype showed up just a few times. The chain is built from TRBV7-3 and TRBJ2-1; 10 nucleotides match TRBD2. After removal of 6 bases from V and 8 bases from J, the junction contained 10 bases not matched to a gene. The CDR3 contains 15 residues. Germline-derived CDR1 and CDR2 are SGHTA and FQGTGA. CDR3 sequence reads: CASSPPASGRDEQFF. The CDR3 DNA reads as TGTGCCAGCAGTCCTCCGGCTAGCGGGAGAGATGAGCAGTTCTTC. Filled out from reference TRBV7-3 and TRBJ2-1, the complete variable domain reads GAGVSQTPSNKVTEKGKYVELRCDPISGHTALYWYRQSLGQGPEFLIYFQGTGAADDSGLPNDRFFAVRPEGSVSTLKIQRTERGDSAVYLCASSPPASGRDEQFFGPGTRLTVL.

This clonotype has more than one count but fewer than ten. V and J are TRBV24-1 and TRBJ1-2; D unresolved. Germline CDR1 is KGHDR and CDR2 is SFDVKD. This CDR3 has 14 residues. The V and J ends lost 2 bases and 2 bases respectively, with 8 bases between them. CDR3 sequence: CATSDYGGNYGYTF. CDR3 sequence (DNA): TGTGCCACCAGTGATTATGGAGGAAACTATGGCTACACCTTC.

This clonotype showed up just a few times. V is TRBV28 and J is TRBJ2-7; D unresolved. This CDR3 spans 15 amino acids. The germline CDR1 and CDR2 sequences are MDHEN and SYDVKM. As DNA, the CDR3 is TGTGCAACCAATCGAGTGGGCACCTTCTCCTACGAGCAGTACTTC. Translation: CATNRVGTFSYEQYF.

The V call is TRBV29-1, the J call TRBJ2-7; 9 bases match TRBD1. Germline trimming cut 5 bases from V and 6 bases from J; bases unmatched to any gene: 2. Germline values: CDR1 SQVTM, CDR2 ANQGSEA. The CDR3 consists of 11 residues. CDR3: CSVLTGGEQYF. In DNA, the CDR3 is TGCAGCGTTCTGACAGGGGGCGAGCAGTACTTC.

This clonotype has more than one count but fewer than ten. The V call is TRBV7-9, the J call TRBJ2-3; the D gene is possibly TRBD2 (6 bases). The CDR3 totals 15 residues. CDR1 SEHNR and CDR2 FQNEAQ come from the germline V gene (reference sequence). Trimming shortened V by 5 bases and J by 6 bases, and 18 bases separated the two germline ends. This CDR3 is CASSVRGDGGDTQYF. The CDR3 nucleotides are TGTGCCAGCAGCGTTCGGGGAGATGGGGGGGATACGCAGTATTTT.

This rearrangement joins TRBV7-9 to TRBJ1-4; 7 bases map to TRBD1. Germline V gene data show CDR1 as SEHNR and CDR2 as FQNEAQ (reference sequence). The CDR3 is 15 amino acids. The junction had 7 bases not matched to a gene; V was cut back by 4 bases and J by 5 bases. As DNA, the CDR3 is TGTGCCAGCAGCTCAGGACAGGCGATAAATGAAAAACTGTTTTTT. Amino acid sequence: CASSSGQAINEKLFF. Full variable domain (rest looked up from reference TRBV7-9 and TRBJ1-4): DTGVSQNPRHKITKRGQNVTFRCDPISEHNRLYWYRQTLGQGPEFLTYFQNEAQLEKSRLLSDRFSAERPKGSFSTLEIQRTEQGDSAMYLCASSSGQAINEKLFFGSGTQLSVL.

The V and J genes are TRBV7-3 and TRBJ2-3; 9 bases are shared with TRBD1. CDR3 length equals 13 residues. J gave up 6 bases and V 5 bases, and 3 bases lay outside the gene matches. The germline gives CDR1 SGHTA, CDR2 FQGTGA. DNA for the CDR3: TGTGCCAGCAGCCCCGGGACAGGGGATACGCAGTATTTT. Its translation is CASSPGTGDTQYF.

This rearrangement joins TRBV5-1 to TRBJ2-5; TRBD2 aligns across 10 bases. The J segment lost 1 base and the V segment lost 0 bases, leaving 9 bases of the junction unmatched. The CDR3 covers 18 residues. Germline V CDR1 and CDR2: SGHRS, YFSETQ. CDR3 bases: TGCGCCAGCAGCTTGGCTACTAGCGGGGTGCTCGTCCAAGAGACCCAGTACTTC. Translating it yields CASSLATSGVLVQETQYF.

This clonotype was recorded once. CDR3 in amino acids: CASSWGGVVNTEAFF. DNA of the CDR3: TGTGCCAGCAGTTGGGGGGGGGTTGTGAACACTGAAGCTTTCTTT. J is TRBJ1-1 and V is TRBV6-2 or TRBV6-3; D may be TRBD1 (5 bases). In germline, CDR1 is MNHEY, CDR2 SVGEGT. Trimming pared 4 bases from V and 0 bases from J, leaving 12 bases between. The CDR3 runs to 15 residues.

This CDR3 is CASRTLGGIETQYF. The CDR3 coding sequence is TGTGCCAGCAGAACCCTCGGGGGTATCGAGACCCAGTACTTC. The chain is built from TRBV11-2 and TRBJ2-5; D may be TRBD2 (6 bases). V was cut by 6 bases and J by 5 bases, with 16 bases left in between. This CDR3 spans 14 amino acids. Germline loops: CDR1 SGHAT, CDR2 FQNNGV.

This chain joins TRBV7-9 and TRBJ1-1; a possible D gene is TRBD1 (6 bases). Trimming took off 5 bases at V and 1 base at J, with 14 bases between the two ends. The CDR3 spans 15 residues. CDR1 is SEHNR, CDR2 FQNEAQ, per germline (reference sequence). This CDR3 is CASSLEGQPNTEAFF. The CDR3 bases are TGTGCCAGCAGCCTAGAAGGACAGCCGAACACTGAAGCTTTCTTT.

The DNA of the CDR3 is TGCGCCAGCAGCTTGTCCCCCACCTACGAGCAGTACTTC. Translated, it gives CASSLSPTYEQYF. The rearrangement joins TRBV5-1 to TRBJ2-7; the D is unclear. Trimming shortened V by 1 base and J by 2 bases, and 7 bases separated the two germline ends. The CDR3 runs to 13 residues. The V gene's germline CDR1 is SGHRS and CDR2 YFSETQ. Together with reference TRBV5-1 and TRBJ2-7, the CDR3 gives the full variable domain: KAGVTQTPRYLIKTRGQQVTLSCSPISGHRSVSWYQQTPGQGLQFLFEYFSETQRNKGNFPGRFSGRQFSNSRSEMNVSTLELGDSALYLCASSLSPTYEQYFGPGTRLTVT.

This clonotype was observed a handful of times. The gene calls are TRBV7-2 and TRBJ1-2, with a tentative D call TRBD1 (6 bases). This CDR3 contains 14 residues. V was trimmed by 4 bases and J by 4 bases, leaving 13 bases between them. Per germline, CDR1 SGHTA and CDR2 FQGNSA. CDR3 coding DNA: TGTGCCAGCAGCTCCGATGGGGGGCCCTATGGCTACACCTTC. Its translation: CASSSDGGPYGYTF.

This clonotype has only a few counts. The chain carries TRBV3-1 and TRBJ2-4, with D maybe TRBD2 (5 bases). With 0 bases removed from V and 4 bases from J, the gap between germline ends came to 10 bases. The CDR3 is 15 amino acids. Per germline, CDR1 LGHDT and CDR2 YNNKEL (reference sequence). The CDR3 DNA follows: TGTGCCAGCAGCCAAGAAGGAGGCAATAAAAACATTCAGTACTTC. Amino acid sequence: CASSQEGGNKNIQYF.

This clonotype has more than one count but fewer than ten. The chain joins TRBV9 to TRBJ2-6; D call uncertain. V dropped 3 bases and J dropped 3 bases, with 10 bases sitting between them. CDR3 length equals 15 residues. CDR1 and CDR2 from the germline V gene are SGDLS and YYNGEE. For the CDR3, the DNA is TGTGCCAGCAGCGCCCAGCCCAATGGGGCCAACGTCCTGACTTTC. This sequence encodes CASSAQPNGANVLTF.

The CDR3 spells CSARRRQGSNQPQHF. DNA of the CDR3: TGCAGTGCTAGGCGCAGACAAGGGAGCAATCAGCCCCAGCATTTT. J is TRBJ1-5 and V is TRBV20-1; D gene ambiguous. Germline assignment: CDR1 DFQATT and CDR2 SNEGSKA (reference sequence). V was clipped by 3 bases and J by 1 base, with 13 bases between them. The CDR3 has 15 residues.

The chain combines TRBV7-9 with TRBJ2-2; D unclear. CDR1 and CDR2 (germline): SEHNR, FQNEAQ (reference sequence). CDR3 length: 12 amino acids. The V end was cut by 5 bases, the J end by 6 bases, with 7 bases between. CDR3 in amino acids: CASSHRPGELFF. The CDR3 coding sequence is TGTGCCAGCAGCCATAGACCCGGGGAGCTGTTTTTT.

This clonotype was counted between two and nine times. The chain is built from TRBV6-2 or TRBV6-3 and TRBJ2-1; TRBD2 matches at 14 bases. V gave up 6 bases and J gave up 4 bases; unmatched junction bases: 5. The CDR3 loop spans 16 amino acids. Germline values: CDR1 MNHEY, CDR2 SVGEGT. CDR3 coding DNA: TGTGCCAGCAGGACTAGCGGGAGGGCGGGGTACAATGAGCAGTTCTTC. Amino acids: CASRTSGRAGYNEQFF.

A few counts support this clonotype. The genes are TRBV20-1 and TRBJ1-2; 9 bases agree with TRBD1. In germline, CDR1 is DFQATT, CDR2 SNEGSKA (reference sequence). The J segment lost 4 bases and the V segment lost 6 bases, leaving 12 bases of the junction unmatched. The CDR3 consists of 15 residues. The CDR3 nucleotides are TGCAGTGCCTCCCCGGGACAGGGCGCTTCCTATGGCTACACCTTC. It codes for CSASPGQGASYGYTF.

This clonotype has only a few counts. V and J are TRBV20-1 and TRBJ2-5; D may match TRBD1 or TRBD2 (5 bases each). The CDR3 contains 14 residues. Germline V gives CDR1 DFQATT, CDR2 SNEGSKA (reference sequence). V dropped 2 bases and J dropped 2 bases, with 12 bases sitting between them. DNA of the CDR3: TGCAGTGCTAGATCCCCGAGGGGACAAGAGACCCAGTACTTC. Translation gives CSARSPRGQETQYF.